What follows are 32 T cell receptor beta chains derived from one specimen sequenced in a study of blood T cell repertoires in COVID-19. Assay: immunoSEQ multiplex PCR; the TCRdb copy retains only in-frame clones and omits some. Of some 220,000 clones in the sample, around 85% were seen once. The material sequenced was peripheral blood. Receptors originate from a woman aged 60-75 years with active or convalescent COVID-19.

The chain uses TRBV7-8 and TRBJ1-6; the D gene is possibly TRBD1 (6 bases). V shed 2 bases and J shed 1 base, with 15 bases lying between them. The V gene's germline CDR1 is SGHVS and CDR2 FQNEAQ. The CDR3 loop spans 18 amino acids. CDR3 sequence: CASSLRTVPASYNSPLHF. The DNA of the CDR3 is TGTGCCAGCAGCTTAAGGACAGTCCCGGCGTCCTATAATTCACCCCTCCACTTT.

This clone has just a few counts. The identical CDR3 is also encoded by other nucleotide sequences in the sample. This chain uses TRBV19 with TRBJ1-6, with a weak D call TRBD1 (5 bases). This CDR3 contains 14 residues. Trimming took off 3 bases at V and 6 bases at J, with 9 bases between the two ends. The germline V gene encodes CDR1 LNHDA and CDR2 SQIVND (reference sequence). CDR3 sequence reads: CASSIRDSNSPLHF. The CDR3 DNA follows: TGTGCCAGTAGTATCAGGGATTCTAATTCACCCCTCCACTTT. Filled out from reference TRBV19 and TRBJ1-6, the complete variable domain reads DGGITQSPKYLFRKEGQNVTLSCEQNLNHDAMYWYRQDPGQGLRLIYYSQIVNDFQKGDIAEGYSVSREKKESFPLTVTSAQKNPTAFYLCASSIRDSNSPLHFGNGTRLTVT.

The chain has TRBV28 and TRBJ2-7, with 9 nucleotides matching TRBD1. Losses at the gene ends were 5 bases for V and 5 bases for J; bases not matched to a gene: 7. The CDR3 has 14 residues. CDR1 is MDHEN and CDR2 is SYDVKM in the germline V gene. This CDR3 is CASSTYRGLNEQYV. In DNA form, the CDR3 reads TGTGCCAGCAGTACTTACAGGGGGCTGAACGAGCAGTACGTC.

The CDR3: CASSLLSGETQYF. The CDR3, as DNA: TGTGCCAGCAGTTTATTGTCAGGAGAGACCCAGTACTTC. The chain uses TRBV27 and TRBJ2-5; D is unresolved. The germline gives CDR1 MNHEY, CDR2 SMNVEV (reference sequence). The CDR3 spans 13 residues. Trimming removed 1 base at V and 4 bases at J, with 7 bases between.

The CDR3 bases are TGTGCCAGCAGCCAAGTACTCACAGCTTATAATTCACCCCTCCACTTT. Its translation: CASSQVLTAYNSPLHF. V is TRBV14 and J is TRBJ1-6; unclear D gene. CDR1 SGHDN and CDR2 FVKESK come from the germline V gene. Trimming pared 1 base from V and 4 bases from J, leaving 11 bases between. The CDR3 loop spans 16 amino acids.

The chain joins TRBV24-1 to TRBJ2-1; D may be TRBD1 (6 bases). CDR3 length: 13 amino acids. Trimming pared 5 bases from V and 7 bases from J, leaving 11 bases between. Germline lookup yields CDR1 KGHDR and CDR2 SFDVKD. For the CDR3, the DNA is TGTGCCACCAGTGGCTACAGGGCGAATGAGCAGTTCTTC. It specifies CATSGYRANEQFF.

The chain is built from TRBV6-1 and TRBJ2-2; D perhaps matches TRBD1 (6 bases). The CDR3 is 14 amino acids. The V gene's germline CDR1 is MNHNS and CDR2 SASEGT. V lost 2 bases and J 7 bases, leaving 11 bases between the germline ends. The CDR3 DNA is TGTGCCAGCAGTGAATTAAGGGGGTACGGGGAGCTGTTTTTT. It yields the protein CASSELRGYGELFF.

The chain combines TRBV2 with TRBJ1-3; D might be TRBD1 (6 bases). V lost 5 bases, J lost 6 bases, and 17 bases lay in between. The CDR3 spans 15 residues. Germline CDR1 reads SNHLY; CDR2 reads FYNNEI. The CDR3 protein is CASSLNLGTLNTIYF. The CDR3 DNA follows: TGTGCCAGCAGTCTCAATCTTGGGACATTAAACACCATATATTTT.

This chain links TRBV28 with TRBJ1-1; D is perhaps TRBD1 (6 bases). Trimming left V 6 bases short and J 4 bases short, with 21 bases between. CDR1 is MDHEN and CDR2 is SYDVKM in the germline V gene. The CDR3 is made up of 16 amino acids. The CDR3 bases are TGTGCCAGCAGCCTTAGGCGTTGGGAGGGGGGCACTGAAGCTTTCTTT. Translating gives CASSLRRWEGGTEAFF.

The chain recombines TRBV7-9 with TRBJ2-7; TRBD2 matches 10 bases. Looked up from germline, CDR1 is SEHNR and CDR2 is FQNEAQ (reference sequence). J lost 2 bases, V lost 6 bases, and 10 bases had no gene match. CDR3 size: 16 residues. The CDR3 bases are TGTGCCAGCAGTAGCCCCAGCGGGAGGGGAGCCTACGAGCAGTACTTC. This codes for CASSSPSGRGAYEQYF.

CDR3 nucleotides: TGTGCCAGCAGCTCAGGGACTGCCCGTCAAGAGACCCAGTACTTC. It codes for CASSSGTARQETQYF. This sequence joins TRBV11-2 and TRBJ2-5; TRBD2 is a possible D gene (6 bases). Deletions cut 4 bases from V and 2 bases from J, with 14 bases between. The CDR3 runs 15 residues. CDR1 SGHAT and CDR2 FQNNGV come from the germline V gene.

V usage is TRBV14 and J usage is TRBJ2-2; D perhaps matches TRBD1 (6 bases). Trimming shortened V by 1 base and J by 6 bases, and 15 bases separated the two germline ends. CDR3 size: 16 residues. From germline, CDR1 is SGHDN and CDR2 FVKESK. CDR3 nucleotide sequence: TGTGCCAGCAGCCAAGTGACAGGTAATATCCCCGGGGAGCTGTTTTTT. It yields the protein CASSQVTGNIPGELFF.

The CDR3 DNA follows: TGTGCCAGCAGCCAGGGACTAGCGGAAACCTACGAGCAGTACTTC. Residues: CASSQGLAETYEQYF. This sequence joins TRBV3-1 (or the pseudogene TRBV3-2) and TRBJ2-7, with TRBD2 identical over 11 bases. The CDR3 runs to 15 residues. Trimming took 3 bases from V and 2 from J; bases not matched to a gene: 3. CDR1 is LGHDT and CDR2 is YNNKEL in the germline V gene (reference sequence).

The chain recombines TRBV5-1 with TRBJ1-4; tentative D call: TRBD1 (5 bases). Germline CDR1 and CDR2: SGHRS and YFSETQ. The CDR3 runs to 14 residues. V was trimmed by 0 bases and J by 8 bases, leaving 11 bases between them. The CDR3 loop reads CASSLGGQGEKLFF. Here the CDR3 DNA reads TGCGCCAGCAGCTTGGGGGGCCAAGGGGAAAAACTGTTTTTT. Filled out from reference TRBV5-1 and TRBJ1-4, the complete variable domain reads KAGVTQTPRYLIKTRGQQVTLSCSPISGHRSVSWYQQTPGQGLQFLFEYFSETQRNKGNFPGRFSGRQFSNSRSEMNVSTLELGDSALYLCASSLGGQGEKLFFGSGTQLSVL.

J is TRBJ1-4 and V is TRBV18; D call uncertain. Looked up from germline, CDR1 is KGHSH and CDR2 is LQKENI. The CDR3 length is 16 residues. Trimming removed 3 bases at V and 0 bases at J, with 11 bases between. This CDR3 reads CASSPGSLATNEKLFF. The CDR3 coding sequence is TGTGCCAGCTCACCCGGGTCCCTGGCAACTAATGAAAAACTGTTTTTT.

V gene TRBV2 combines with J gene TRBJ1-1; a possible D gene is TRBD1 (5 bases). Trimming took off 5 bases at V and 4 bases at J, with 14 bases between the two ends. CDR1 and CDR2 (germline): SNHLY, FYNNEI. The CDR3 has 14 residues. The CDR3 protein is CASSLRGPGTEAFF. The CDR3, as DNA: TGTGCCAGCAGTTTAAGGGGTCCTGGCACTGAAGCTTTCTTT.

This sequence joins TRBV6-4 and TRBJ2-2; TRBD1 aligns across 9 bases. This CDR3 spans 16 amino acids. The V gene's germline CDR1 is MRHNA and CDR2 SNTAGT. The V segment lost 2 bases and the J segment 5 bases; nucleotides outside the gene matches: 6. The CDR3 sequence: CASSDPGQGRTGELFF. The CDR3 DNA sequence: TGTGCCAGCAGTGACCCCGGACAGGGGAGGACCGGGGAGCTGTTTTTT.

V and J are TRBV7-9 and TRBJ2-2; 10 nucleotides match TRBD1. The length of the CDR3 is 16 residues. The germline CDR1 and CDR2 sequences are SEHNR and FQNEAQ (reference sequence). The V segment lost 4 bases and the J segment 6 bases; nucleotides outside the gene matches: 8. DNA for the CDR3: TGTGCCAGCAGCTCAACGGACAGGGGGTCCGCCGGGGAGCTGTTTTTT. This encodes CASSSTDRGSAGELFF.

This chain joins TRBV27 and TRBJ2-1; TRBD1 might be the D (6 bases). Per the germline V gene, CDR1 is MNHEY and CDR2 is SMNVEV (reference sequence). V was pared by 9 bases and J by 6 bases, with 6 bases between. CDR3 length: 10 residues. The CDR3 region is CARGGNEQFF. CDR3 DNA: TGTGCCAGAGGGGGCAATGAGCAGTTCTTC.

This clone was found a few times. The J gene is TRBJ1-3, the V gene TRBV6-5; tentatively, D is TRBD1 (5 bases). Germline CDR1 MNHEY, CDR2 SVGAGI. V gave up 5 bases and J gave up 0 bases, with 11 bases separating them. The CDR3 totals 15 residues. The CDR3 bases are TGTGCCAGCAGTCCCACAGGCCCCTCTGGAAACACCATATATTTT. It codes for CASSPTGPSGNTIYF.

V usage is TRBV19 and J usage is TRBJ1-5; D not certain. V lost 1 base and J lost 2, with 12 bases in between. The germline V gene has CDR1 LNHDA and CDR2 SQIVND (reference sequence). This CDR3 is built from 16 residues. CDR3 sequence reads: CASSIVARSGNQPQHF. The CDR3 coding sequence is TGTGCCAGTAGTATAGTTGCCCGCTCGGGCAATCAGCCCCAGCATTTT.

V gene TRBV25-1 combines with J gene TRBJ2-5, with D possibly being TRBD1 (7 bases). V lost 2 bases to trimming and J lost 4 bases, with 11 bases between them. CDR3 size: 14 residues. CDR1 and CDR2 (germline): MGHDK, SYGVNS. The CDR3 DNA sequence: TGTGCCAGCAGTGAAGGAGGGGGCGCAGAGACCCAGTACTTC. It codes for CASSEGGGAETQYF.

V usage is TRBV3-1 (or the pseudogene TRBV3-2) and J usage is TRBJ1-1; D is perhaps TRBD1 (5 bases). The CDR3 is 12 amino acids. The germline V gene has CDR1 LGHDT and CDR2 YNNKEL (reference sequence). V lost 1 base, J lost 10 bases, and 10 bases lay in between. For the CDR3, the DNA is TGTGCCAGCAGCCAAGTCTCTCAGGGAGCTTTCTTT. It codes for CASSQVSQGAFF.

This clone is a singleton in its sample. The rearrangement joins TRBV11-3 to TRBJ2-1; TRBD2 matches 14 bases. The junction had 2 bases not matched to a gene; V was cut back by 1 base and J by 6 bases. Germline CDR1 is SGHNT and CDR2 is YENEEA. The CDR3 runs 16 residues. This CDR3 is CASSLGGTSGSNEQFF. For the CDR3, the DNA is TGTGCCAGCAGCTTAGGGGGGACTAGCGGGAGCAATGAGCAGTTCTTC.

This clone has only a few counts. The J gene is TRBJ2-5, the V gene TRBV2; maybe TRBD2 (6 bases). V was pared by 1 base and J by 1 base, with 7 bases between. The CDR3 totals 14 residues. The germline V gene has CDR1 SNHLY and CDR2 FYNNEI. The CDR3 DNA reads TGTGCCAGCAGTGAAGAGGGACTCCAAGAGACCCAGTACTTC. This translates into CASSEEGLQETQYF.

The V and J genes are TRBV27 and TRBJ1-1; 9 bases agree with TRBD1. The V segment lost 7 bases and the J segment 4 bases; nucleotides outside the gene matches: 10. The germline CDR1 and CDR2 sequences are MNHEY and SMNVEV (reference sequence). This CDR3 spans 15 amino acids. CDR3 coding DNA: TGTGCCAGCAACTTCGGACAGGGGTCGGGCACTGAAGCTTTCTTT. It codes for CASNFGQGSGTEAFF.

This rearrangement joins TRBV12-5 to TRBJ1-1; TRBD1 matches 9 bases. The CDR3 extends over 15 amino acids. Trimming took 5 bases from V and 0 from J; bases not matched to a gene: 4. Germline loops: CDR1 LGHNT, CDR2 FRNRAP. The CDR3 DNA follows: TGTGCTAGTGGTCCGGACAGGGGTTTGAACACTGAAGCTTTCTTT. As protein: CASGPDRGLNTEAFF.

The gene calls are TRBV29-1 and TRBJ1-1, with 7 nucleotides matching TRBD1. There are 13 residues in the CDR3. Unmatched junction bases numbered 2, after V lost 4 bases and J lost 0 bases. Germline CDR1 reads SQVTM; CDR2 reads ANQGSEA. CDR3 nucleotide sequence: TGCAGCGTTGCGACAGGGATGAACACTGAAGCTTTCTTT. It translates to CSVATGMNTEAFF.

In its sample, this clone was seen once. V and J are TRBV19 and TRBJ1-1; D remains unclear. The germline V gene has CDR1 LNHDA and CDR2 SQIVND (reference sequence). The V and J ends lost 7 bases and 0 bases respectively, with 9 bases between them. This CDR3 is 13 amino acids long. The CDR3 DNA is TGTGCCAGTACCTTTAGCATGAACACTGAAGCTTTCTTT. As protein: CASTFSMNTEAFF.

This clone has more than one count but fewer than ten. The chain joins TRBV4-2 to TRBJ1-3; 10 bases are a match to TRBD1. Germline trimming cut 0 bases from V and 4 bases from J; bases unmatched to any gene: 9. Germline V CDR1 and CDR2: LGHNA, YNFKEQ. The CDR3 spans 18 residues. CDR3 protein: CASSQDVPGQGRGNTIYF. As DNA, the CDR3 is TGTGCCAGCAGCCAAGACGTACCGGGACAGGGGAGGGGAAACACCATATATTTT.

The chain links TRBV7-2 to TRBJ1-1, with unresolved D. The CDR3 contains 13 residues. Looked up from germline, CDR1 is SGHTA and CDR2 is FQGNSA. V was clipped by 4 bases and J by 1 base, with 7 bases between them. CDR3 in amino acids: CASSWGANTEAFF. The CDR3 nucleotides read TGTGCCAGCAGCTGGGGAGCGAACACTGAAGCTTTCTTT.

The chain combines TRBV5-1 with TRBJ1-3; D remains unclear. The germline gives CDR1 SGHRS, CDR2 YFSETQ. V was cut by 1 base and J by 0 bases, with 8 bases left in between. The CDR3 covers 15 residues. The CDR3 DNA reads TGCGCCAGCAGCTTGAACGAGGGCTCTGGAAACACCATATATTTT. This translates into CASSLNEGSGNTIYF.